The next 24 T cell receptor beta chains were all read from a single sample in a study of cytotoxic CD8 clonotypes in ibrutinib-treated CLL. Here immunoSEQ multiplex PCR was the method, and the copy in TCRdb shows in-frame clones only, minus some. Altogether hundreds of thousands of clones are present, under 80% being singletons, with the ten largest covering 15% to 17%. The sequences come from PBMCs, collected after 24 months of ibrutinib treatment. These receptors originate from a human donor with chronic lymphocytic leukemia.

The V and J genes are TRBV25-1 and TRBJ2-3; TRBD2 agrees at 11 bases. The CDR3 runs to 16 residues. With V trimmed by 4 bases and J by 2 bases, 5 bases remained unmatched. CDR1 MGHDK and CDR2 SYGVNS come from the germline V gene. This CDR3 reads CASSVLAGGTTDTQYF. CDR3 sequence (DNA): TGTGCCAGCAGTGTGCTAGCGGGAGGTACCACAGATACGCAGTATTTT. The complete variable domain, with remaining parts taken from reference TRBV25-1 and TRBJ2-3, reads EADIYQTPRYLVIGTGKKITLECSQTMGHDKMYWYQQDPGMELHLIHYSYGVNSTEKGDLSSESTVSRIRTEHFPLTLESARPSHTSQYLCASSVLAGGTTDTQYFGPGTRLTVL.

The chain combines TRBV4-3 with TRBJ1-4; tentatively, D is TRBD1 (5 bases). The length of the CDR3 is 16 residues. Per germline, CDR1 LGHNA and CDR2 YSLEER. Deletions cut 0 bases from V and 3 bases from J, with 11 bases between. The CDR3 spells CASSQESDRPNEKLFF. The CDR3 DNA follows: TGCGCCAGCAGCCAAGAATCTGACAGACCTAATGAAAAACTGTTTTTT.

This chain uses TRBV28 with TRBJ2-7; D is ambiguous. V was pared by 6 bases and J by 7 bases, with 10 bases between. This CDR3 spans 11 amino acids. Per germline, CDR1 MDHEN and CDR2 SYDVKM. CDR3 sequence (DNA): TGTGCCAGCAGCTACGCGTGGGAGCAGTACTTC. As protein: CASSYAWEQYF. Variable domain in full (rest from reference TRBV28 and TRBJ2-7): DVKVTQSSRYLVKRTGEKVFLECVQDMDHENMFWYRQDPGLGLRLIYFSYDVKMKEKGDIPEGYSVSREKKERFSLILESASTNQTSMYLCASSYAWEQYFGPGTRLTVT.

This rearrangement joins TRBV5-4 to TRBJ1-1, with 7 bases identical to TRBD1. In germline, CDR1 is SGHNT, CDR2 YYREEE (reference sequence). CDR3 length: 17 residues. Trimming removed 4 bases from V and 0 bases from J; junction bases left unmatched: 12. The CDR3 spells CASSRGTVEDLNTEAFF. The CDR3 nucleotides are TGTGCCAGCAGCCGCGGGACAGTCGAGGACTTGAACACTGAAGCTTTCTTT.

V and J are TRBV9 and TRBJ2-7, with 9 positions matching TRBD1. J gave up 5 bases and V 3 bases, and 3 bases lay outside the gene matches. CDR1 and CDR2 (germline): SGDLS, YYNGEE. The CDR3 sequence is 13 residues long. The CDR3 region is CASSGQGGNEQYF. CDR3 DNA: TGTGCCAGCAGCGGACAGGGGGGTAACGAGCAGTACTTC.

The chain has TRBV29-1 and TRBJ1-4; D is unclear. The CDR3 totals 10 residues. Trimming took 6 bases from V and 4 from J, leaving 3 bases between them. Germline V gene data show CDR1 as SQVTM and CDR2 as ANQGSEA. The CDR3 region has the DNA TGCAGCGTCATTAATGAAAAACTGTTTTTT. Translation: CSVINEKLFF.

The chain links TRBV15 to TRBJ2-1; unclear D gene. Between the trimmed V and J ends, which lost 5 bases and 10 bases, there was a span of 15 bases. Germline CDR1 LNHNV, CDR2 YYDKDF (reference sequence). The CDR3 consists of 13 residues. The CDR3 coding sequence is TGTGCCACCAGCCCACGACTCGACTCGGAGCAGTTCTTC. This sequence encodes CATSPRLDSEQFF.

This clone was counted between two and nine times. V gene TRBV10-2 combines with J gene TRBJ1-5; D is possibly TRBD1 (6 bases). Germline assignment: CDR1 WSHSY and CDR2 SAAADI. CDR3 length: 13 residues. Trimming pared 7 bases from V and 6 bases from J, leaving 13 bases between. The CDR3 here is CASTSGAVQPQHF. In nucleotides, the CDR3 is TGCGCCAGCACCTCAGGGGCCGTTCAGCCCCAGCATTTT.

The gene calls are TRBV18 and TRBJ2-7; D possibly uses TRBD1 or TRBD2 (5 bases each). The CDR3 runs to 13 residues. From germline, CDR1 is KGHSH and CDR2 LQKENI. Trimming removed 3 bases at V and 7 bases at J, with 13 bases between. The CDR3 loop reads CASSPRDLGEQYF. The CDR3 DNA reads as TGTGCCAGCTCACCCCGGGACCTCGGGGAGCAGTACTTC.

V gene TRBV9 combines with J gene TRBJ1-5; TRBD1 aligns across 8 bases. The CDR3 extends over 14 amino acids. CDR1 is SGDLS, CDR2 YYNGEE, per germline. With V trimmed by 4 bases and J by 5 bases, 5 bases remained unmatched. The CDR3 coding sequence is TGTGCCAGCAGCCGACAGGGGATGGATCAGCCCCAGCATTTT. This gives the protein CASSRQGMDQPQHF.

The gene calls are TRBV7-2 and TRBJ1-1; the D gene is possibly TRBD1 (5 bases). Germline V gene data show CDR1 as SGHTA and CDR2 as FQGNSA. V was cut by 5 bases and J by 1 base, with 14 bases left in between. This CDR3 contains 15 residues. The CDR3 nucleotides are TGTGCCAGCAGCCCCCGGGACGGAGAGAACACTGAAGCTTTCTTT. Its translation is CASSPRDGENTEAFF.

The V gene is TRBV29-1, the J gene TRBJ2-5, with a weak D call TRBD2 (6 bases). Trimming stripped 4 bases from V and 7 bases from J, with 13 bases between. Germline values: CDR1 SQVTM, CDR2 ANQGSEA. The CDR3 has 12 residues. The chain's CDR3 is CSVVVLGGTQYF. For the CDR3, the DNA is TGCAGCGTTGTGGTACTGGGAGGGACCCAGTACTTC.

This chain uses TRBV29-1 with TRBJ1-1, with a tentative D call TRBD1 (5 bases). Trimming removed 8 bases at V and 1 base at J, with 17 bases between. Germline CDR1 is SQVTM and CDR2 is ANQGSEA. CDR3 size: 14 residues. The CDR3 sequence is CSCTGRQTNTEAFF. The CDR3 bases are TGCAGCTGTACGGGTCGACAGACGAACACTGAAGCTTTCTTT.

The J gene is TRBJ1-2, the V gene TRBV7-2; D call uncertain. Trimming took off 1 base at V and 7 bases at J, with 16 bases between the two ends. CDR1 and CDR2 from the germline V gene are SGHTA and FQGNSA. The CDR3 has 15 residues. CDR3 sequence: CASSLEVGRTPGYTF. The CDR3 nucleotides are TGTGCCAGCAGCTTAGAAGTGGGGAGAACTCCTGGCTACACCTTC. The full variable domain, with the rest looked up from reference TRBV7-2 and TRBJ1-2, is GAGVSQSPSNKVTEKGKDVELRCDPISGHTALYWYRQSLGQGLEFLIYFQGNSAPDKSGLPSDRFSAERTGGSVSTLTIQRTQQEDSAVYLCASSLEVGRTPGYTFGSGTRLTVV.

The chain uses TRBV19 and TRBJ1-1, with 7 bases matching TRBD1. Trimming took 5 bases from V and 6 from J; bases not matched to a gene: 3. The V gene's germline CDR1 is LNHDA and CDR2 SQIVND (reference sequence). The CDR3 covers 12 residues. CDR3 DNA sequence: TGTGCCAGTAGTCAGAGGGGGCCTGAAGCTTTCTTT. Residues: CASSQRGPEAFF.

In the case of this clone: The junction differs from germline at one of its ends, possibly a read error. The V call is TRBV29-1, the J call TRBJ1-5; the match to TRBD1 covers 7 bases. Germline loops: CDR1 SQVTM, CDR2 ANQGSEA. The CDR3 consists of 11 residues. For the CDR3, the DNA is TGCAGCGTTGAAGAATGGGACAGTCTCCTTTTT. Protein sequence: CSVEEWDSLLF.

This rearrangement joins TRBV14 to TRBJ1-1; D unclear. This CDR3 spans 12 amino acids. Trimming took 4 bases from V and 1 from J, leaving 4 bases between them. CDR1 SGHDN and CDR2 FVKESK come from the germline V gene. CDR3 region: CASSRRNTEAFF. CDR3 in DNA: TGTGCCAGCAGCCGGAGGAACACTGAAGCTTTCTTT. Filled out from reference TRBV14 and TRBJ1-1, the complete variable domain reads EAGVTQFPSHSVIEKGQTVTLRCDPISGHDNLYWYRRVMGKEIKFLLHFVKESKQDESGMPNNRFLAERTGGTYSTLKVQPAELEDSGVYFCASSRRNTEAFFGQGTRLTVV.

The V and J genes are TRBV2 and TRBJ2-1; 12 nucleotides agree with TRBD2. The CDR3 totals 18 residues. With 2 bases clipped from V and 4 bases from J, the junction kept 9 bases outside the gene matches. Germline-derived CDR1 and CDR2 are SNHLY and FYNNEI. The chain's CDR3 is CASSEMGSGTSGYNEQFF. The CDR3, as DNA: TGTGCCAGCAGTGAAATGGGCTCCGGGACTAGCGGGTACAATGAGCAGTTCTTC. Full variable domain (outside the CDR3, taken from reference TRBV2 and TRBJ2-1): EPEVTQTPSHQVTQMGQEVILRCVPISNHLYFYWYRQILGQKVEFLVSFYNNEISEKSEIFDDQFSVERPDGSNFTLKIRSTKLEDSAMYFCASSEMGSGTSGYNEQFFGPGTRLTVL.

The chain carries TRBV6-1 and TRBJ2-7; D remains unclear. The CDR3 covers 13 residues. V was shortened by 0 bases and J by 10 bases, with 13 bases between the two germline ends. CDR1 is MNHNS, CDR2 SASEGT, per germline. This CDR3 is CASSEAHSLEQYF. CDR3 sequence (DNA): TGTGCCAGCAGTGAAGCGCACTCCCTCGAACAGTACTTC.

This rearrangement joins TRBV7-2 to TRBJ2-5; 9 nucleotides line up with TRBD2. Per germline, CDR1 SGHTA and CDR2 FQGNSA. The ends lost 5 bases at V and 2 bases at J; junction bases unmatched: 9. This CDR3 contains 16 residues. CDR3 bases: TGTGCCAGCAGCCTCGCGGGGGGGGGTGCGCAAGAGACCCAGTACTTC. Translating gives CASSLAGGGAQETQYF.

J is TRBJ2-6 and V is TRBV28, with 7 bases fitting TRBD1. The CDR3 runs 18 residues. The germline gives CDR1 MDHEN, CDR2 SYDVKM. With V trimmed by 7 bases and J by 4 bases, 16 bases remained unmatched. CDR3 nucleotides: TGTGCCAGCAATAATTTGGGCCCCACAGGGGTCGGGGCCAACGTCCTGACTTTC. Encoded protein: CASNNLGPTGVGANVLTF.

The rearrangement joins TRBV30 to TRBJ1-4; D may be TRBD1 (5 bases). This CDR3 is built from 14 residues. The germline V gene has CDR1 GTSNPN and CDR2 SVGIG (reference sequence). Trimming cost V 0 bases and J 4 bases, with 9 bases left between them. The CDR3 DNA reads TGTGCCTGGAGTGTCGGGGGGGGTAATGAAAAACTGTTTTTT. Translation gives CAWSVGGGNEKLFF.

The chain has TRBV2 and TRBJ2-1; D is ambiguous. Trimming took off 7 bases at V and 8 bases at J, with 6 bases between the two ends. Germline lookup yields CDR1 SNHLY and CDR2 FYNNEI. The CDR3 has 10 residues. The CDR3 here is CASTDDEQFF. The CDR3 DNA reads TGTGCCAGCACCGACGATGAGCAGTTCTTC.

This chain links TRBV29-1 with TRBJ2-2; D possibly corresponds to TRBD2 (6 bases). Germline CDR1 SQVTM, CDR2 ANQGSEA. The ends were cut back, 7 bases at V and 5 bases at J, with 17 bases in the middle. The CDR3 consists of 14 residues. CDR3 amino acids: CSGLTGVGTGELFF. The DNA of the CDR3 is TGCAGCGGGCTGACGGGGGTAGGGACCGGGGAGCTGTTTTTT.